This is a list of T cell receptor beta chains from one sample in a study of cytotoxic CD8 clonotypes in ibrutinib-treated CLL. Assay: immunoSEQ multiplex PCR; the TCRdb copy retains only in-frame clones and omits some. The sample consists of about 330,000 clones, roughly 67% of them appearing once. The sequencing used PBMCs, collected after 36 months of ibrutinib treatment. All receptors come from a human donor with chronic lymphocytic leukemia. The CDR3 runs from the conserved cysteine through the conserved F or W. Each record gives: J gene, D gene, V gene, clone size, CDR3 DNA, CDR3 protein. The D gene is left open where the match is weak. The listing skips clone size in some rows; elsewhere it reads once, few, many or a size class.

j_gene: TRBJ2-7
d_gene: NA
v_gene: TRBV6-1
abundance: NA
CDR3nt: TGTGCCAGCAGTGAGGTTTTGGACGAGCAGTACTTC
CDR3aa: CASSEVLDEQYF

j_gene: TRBJ1-2
d_gene: NA
v_gene: TRBV6-6
abundance: NA
CDR3nt: TGTGCCAGCAGTTCTGGAACGGCAGCGTATGGCTACACCTTC
CDR3aa: CASSSGTAAYGYTF

j_gene: TRBJ2-2
d_gene: NA
v_gene: TRBV28
abundance: few
CDR3nt: TGTGCCAGCAGTTTATCTTGGGGGTCCGGGTACACCGGGGAGCTGTTTTTT
CDR3aa: CASSLSWGSGYTGELFF

j_gene: TRBJ2-7
d_gene: TRBD1
v_gene: TRBV11-2
abundance: once
CDR3nt: TGTGCCAGCAGCTTAGGTCGACAGGGTGGAAGCGAGCAGTACTTC
CDR3aa: CASSLGRQGGSEQYF

j_gene: TRBJ1-2
d_gene: NA
v_gene: TRBV5-6
abundance: NA
CDR3nt: TGTGCCAGCAGCTTGGCCGGATTAGCTAACTATGGCTACACCTTC
CDR3aa: CASSLAGLANYGYTF

j_gene: TRBJ2-2
d_gene: NA
v_gene: TRBV15
abundance: NA
CDR3nt: TGTGCCACCAGCAGAGGCGGAGCGAACACCGGGGAGCTGTTTTTT
CDR3aa: CATSRGGANTGELFF

j_gene: TRBJ2-7
d_gene: TRBD1
v_gene: TRBV6-4
abundance: NA
CDR3nt: TGTGCCAGCAGTCCCGGACAGGGCTCCTACGAGCAGTACTTC
CDR3aa: CASSPGQGSYEQYF

j_gene: TRBJ2-5
d_gene: TRBD1
v_gene: TRBV7-7
abundance: few
CDR3nt: TGTGCCAGCAGCTTAACAGGGGCCTACCAAGAGACCCAGTACTTC
CDR3aa: CASSLTGAYQETQYF

j_gene: TRBJ2-6
d_gene: NA
v_gene: TRBV6-5
abundance: NA
CDR3nt: TGTGCCAGCAGTCGCCCCTCTGGGGCCAACGTCCTGACTTTC
CDR3aa: CASSRPSGANVLTF

j_gene: TRBJ2-3
d_gene: NA
v_gene: TRBV7-2
abundance: NA
CDR3nt: TGTGCCAGCAGCCAACACAGAATCCGCACAGATACGCAGTATTTT
CDR3aa: CASSQHRIRTDTQYF

j_gene: TRBJ2-1
d_gene: NA
v_gene: TRBV7-9
abundance: NA
CDR3nt: TGTGCCAGCAGCTTAGGGTCTAGCAGTCTGGGGAATGAGCAGTTCTTC
CDR3aa: CASSLGSSSLGNEQFF

j_gene: TRBJ1-1
d_gene: NA
v_gene: TRBV18
abundance: NA
CDR3nt: TGTGCCAGCTCACCATTCGCAGGGATACTCACTGAAGCTTTCTTT
CDR3aa: CASSPFAGILTEAFF

j_gene: TRBJ1-5
d_gene: NA
v_gene: TRBV9
abundance: NA
CDR3nt: TGTGCCAGCAGCGAACAGGGTGAAGATCAGCCCCAGCATTTT
CDR3aa: CASSEQGEDQPQHF

j_gene: TRBJ2-1
d_gene: TRBD2
v_gene: TRBV27
abundance: NA
CDR3nt: TGTGCCAGCAGTTTCGGCGGGAGGGCCAATGAGCAGTTCTTC
CDR3aa: CASSFGGRANEQFF

j_gene: TRBJ2-5
d_gene: NA
v_gene: TRBV7-6
abundance: NA
CDR3nt: TGTGCCAGCAGCTTAGTCCCTACCCAAGAGACCCAGTACTTC
CDR3aa: CASSLVPTQETQYF

j_gene: TRBJ2-7
d_gene: TRBD1
v_gene: TRBV15
abundance: NA
CDR3nt: TGTGCCACCAGCGGCCGGGACAGGGGTGGGTACGAGCAGTACTTC
CDR3aa: CATSGRDRGGYEQYF

j_gene: TRBJ2-3
d_gene: TRBD2
v_gene: TRBV4-2
abundance: NA
CDR3nt: TGTGCCAGCGACGGTGGGACTAGCGGCACAGATACGCAGTATTTT
CDR3aa: CASDGGTSGTDTQYF

j_gene: TRBJ2-7
d_gene: NA
v_gene: TRBV13
abundance: NA
CDR3nt: TGTGCCAGCAGCCAAGGTGGGACCTGGATGGGTTACGAGCAGTACTTC
CDR3aa: CASSQGGTWMGYEQYF

j_gene: TRBJ2-3
d_gene: TRBD2
v_gene: TRBV2
abundance: NA
CDR3nt: TGTGCCAGCAGCCACCCTCCTGGGACTAGCGGGGATTACACAGATACGCAGTATTTT
CDR3aa: CASSHPPGTSGDYTDTQYF

j_gene: TRBJ1-1
d_gene: TRBD1
v_gene: TRBV9
abundance: few
CDR3nt: TGTGCCAGCAGCGTACAGGGGGGAAACACTGAAGCTTTCTTT
CDR3aa: CASSVQGGNTEAFF

j_gene: TRBJ2-7
d_gene: NA
v_gene: TRBV15
abundance: once
CDR3nt: TGTGCCACCAGCAGAGATGGTCGGGGAGACGAGCAGTACTTC
CDR3aa: CATSRDGRGDEQYF

j_gene: TRBJ1-6
d_gene: NA
v_gene: TRBV19
abundance: NA
CDR3nt: TGTGCCAGTAGTATCGGGAGCTCCTATAATTCACCCCTCCACTTT
CDR3aa: CASSIGSSYNSPLHF

j_gene: TRBJ1-2
d_gene: NA
v_gene: TRBV18
abundance: once
CDR3nt: TGTGCCAGCTCACCACCGGGGGACGGGAACTATGGCTACACCTTC
CDR3aa: CASSPPGDGNYGYTF

j_gene: TRBJ2-1
d_gene: TRBD2
v_gene: TRBV25-1
abundance: NA
CDR3nt: TGTGCCAGCAAAAAGACTAGCGGGGGTTTTGATGAGCAGTTCTTC
CDR3aa: CASKKTSGGFDEQFF

j_gene: TRBJ2-3
d_gene: NA
v_gene: TRBV5-4
abundance: NA
CDR3nt: TGTGCCAGCAGCTTGGGTGGACCCAGCACAGATACGCAGTATTTT
CDR3aa: CASSLGGPSTDTQYF

j_gene: TRBJ2-7
d_gene: NA
v_gene: TRBV4-3
abundance: NA
CDR3nt: TGCGCCAGCAGCCAAGGCACAAACTACGAGCAGTACTTC
CDR3aa: CASSQGTNYEQYF